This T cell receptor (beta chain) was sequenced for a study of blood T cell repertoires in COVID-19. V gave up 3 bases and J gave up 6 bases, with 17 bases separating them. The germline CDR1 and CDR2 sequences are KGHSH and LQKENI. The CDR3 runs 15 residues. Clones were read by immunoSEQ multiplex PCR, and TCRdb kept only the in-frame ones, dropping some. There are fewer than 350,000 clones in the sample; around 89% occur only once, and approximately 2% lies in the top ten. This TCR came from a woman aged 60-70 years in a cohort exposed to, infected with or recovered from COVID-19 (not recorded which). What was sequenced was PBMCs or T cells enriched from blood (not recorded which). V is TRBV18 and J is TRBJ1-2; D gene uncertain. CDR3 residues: CASSPGEGRFDGYTF. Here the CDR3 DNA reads TGTGCCAGCTCACCCGGGGAAGGGCGTTTCGATGGCTACACCTTC. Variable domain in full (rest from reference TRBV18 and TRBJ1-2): NAGVMQNPRHLVRRRGQEARLRCSPMKGHSHVYWYRQLPEEGLKFMVYLQKENIIDESGMPKERFSAEFPKEGPSILRIQQVVRGDSAAYFCASSPGEGRFDGYTFGSGTRLTVV.